Sequencing of this T cell receptor beta chain was carried out in a study of cytotoxic CD8 clonotypes in ibrutinib-treated CLL. Points from the study as a whole: The study found clonality rose at ibrutinib response, then fell toward baseline at progression.

Here immunoSEQ multiplex PCR was the method, and the copy in TCRdb shows in-frame clones only, minus some. The sample carries about 40,000 clones, 70% recorded once. CDR3 length: 17 residues. Germline-derived CDR1 and CDR2 are LGHNA and YNFKEQ. Between the trimmed V and J ends, which lost 1 base and 5 bases, there was a span of 17 bases. Libraries of TCR beta were made from approximately 2 micrograms of genomic DNA that came from cryopreserved PBMCs. As regards this clone: Its antigen is currently unknown.

V is TRBV4-2 and J is TRBJ2-2; D might be TRBD2 (7 bases). The sequencing used PBMCs, collected at disease progression, from a patient treated with ibrutinib. The clonotype comes from a human donor with chronic lymphocytic leukemia. The chain's CDR3 is CASSQAYRDSGTGELFF. The CDR3 DNA is TGTGCCAGCAGCCAAGCCTACAGGGATAGCGGGACCGGGGAGCTGTTTTTT.